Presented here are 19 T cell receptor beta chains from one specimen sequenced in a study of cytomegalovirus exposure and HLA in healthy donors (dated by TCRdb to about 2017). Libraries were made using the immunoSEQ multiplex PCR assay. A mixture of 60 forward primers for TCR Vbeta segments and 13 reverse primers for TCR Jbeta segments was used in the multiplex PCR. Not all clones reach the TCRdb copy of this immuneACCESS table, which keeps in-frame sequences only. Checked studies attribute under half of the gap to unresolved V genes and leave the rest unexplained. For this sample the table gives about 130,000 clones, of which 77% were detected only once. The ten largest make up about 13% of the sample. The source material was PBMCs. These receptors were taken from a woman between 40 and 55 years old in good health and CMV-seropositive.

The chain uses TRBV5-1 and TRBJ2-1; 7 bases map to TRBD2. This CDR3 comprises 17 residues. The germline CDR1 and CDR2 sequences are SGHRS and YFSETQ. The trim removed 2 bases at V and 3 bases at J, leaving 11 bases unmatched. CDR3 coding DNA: TGCGCCAGCAGCTTCTATAGCGGGCCTTTGAACTACAATGAGCAGTTCTTC. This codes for CASSFYSGPLNYNEQFF.

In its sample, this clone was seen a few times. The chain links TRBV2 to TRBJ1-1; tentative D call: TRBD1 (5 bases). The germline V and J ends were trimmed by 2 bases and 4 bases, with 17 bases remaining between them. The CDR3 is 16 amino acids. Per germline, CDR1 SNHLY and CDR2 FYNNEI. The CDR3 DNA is TGTGCCAGCAGTGAACGATTTCTGGGGCTTGGCACTGAAGCTTTCTTT. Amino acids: CASSERFLGLGTEAFF.

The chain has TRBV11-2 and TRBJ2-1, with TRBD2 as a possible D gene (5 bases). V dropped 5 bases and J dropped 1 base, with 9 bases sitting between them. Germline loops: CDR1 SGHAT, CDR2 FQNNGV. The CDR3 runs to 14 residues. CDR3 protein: CASSPLVSYNEQFF. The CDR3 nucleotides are TGTGCCAGCAGCCCACTAGTATCCTACAATGAGCAGTTCTTC.

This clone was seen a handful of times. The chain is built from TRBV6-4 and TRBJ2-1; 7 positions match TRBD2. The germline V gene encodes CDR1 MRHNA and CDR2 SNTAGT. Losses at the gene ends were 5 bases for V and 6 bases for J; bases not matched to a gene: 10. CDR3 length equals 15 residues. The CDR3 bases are TGTGCCAGCAGTCCATTCTGGACTAGTGCCAATGAGCAGTTCTTC. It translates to CASSPFWTSANEQFF.

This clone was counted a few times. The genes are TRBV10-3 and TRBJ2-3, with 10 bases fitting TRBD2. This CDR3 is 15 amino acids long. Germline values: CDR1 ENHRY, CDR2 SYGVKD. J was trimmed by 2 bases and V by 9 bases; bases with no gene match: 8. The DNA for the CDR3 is TGTGCCATTCGGGGACTAGCGTTTACCACAGATACGCAGTATTTT. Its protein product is CAIRGLAFTTDTQYF.

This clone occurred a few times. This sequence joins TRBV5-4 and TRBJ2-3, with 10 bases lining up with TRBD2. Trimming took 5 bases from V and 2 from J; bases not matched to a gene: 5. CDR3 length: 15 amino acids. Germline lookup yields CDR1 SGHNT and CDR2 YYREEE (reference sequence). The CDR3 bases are TGTGCCAGCAGACCCCTAGCGGGAGACACAGATACGCAGTATTTT. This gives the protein CASRPLAGDTDTQYF.

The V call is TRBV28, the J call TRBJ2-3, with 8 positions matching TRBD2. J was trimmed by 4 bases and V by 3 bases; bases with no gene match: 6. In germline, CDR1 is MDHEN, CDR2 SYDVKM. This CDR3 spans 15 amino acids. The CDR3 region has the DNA TGTGCCAGCAGTTTCAGCGGGAGTAGGCCAGATACGCAGTATTTT. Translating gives CASSFSGSRPDTQYF. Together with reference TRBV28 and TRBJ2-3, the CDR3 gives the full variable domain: DVKVTQSSRYLVKRTGEKVFLECVQDMDHENMFWYRQDPGLGLRLIYFSYDVKMKEKGDIPEGYSVSREKKERFSLILESASTNQTSMYLCASSFSGSRPDTQYFGPGTRLTVL.

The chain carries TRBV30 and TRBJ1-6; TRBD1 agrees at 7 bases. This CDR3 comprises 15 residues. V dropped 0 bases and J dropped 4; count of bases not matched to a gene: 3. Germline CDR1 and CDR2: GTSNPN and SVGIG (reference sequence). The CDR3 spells CAWSVQGLYNSPLHF. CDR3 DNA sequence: TGTGCCTGGAGTGTACAGGGGTTGTATAATTCACCCCTCCACTTT.

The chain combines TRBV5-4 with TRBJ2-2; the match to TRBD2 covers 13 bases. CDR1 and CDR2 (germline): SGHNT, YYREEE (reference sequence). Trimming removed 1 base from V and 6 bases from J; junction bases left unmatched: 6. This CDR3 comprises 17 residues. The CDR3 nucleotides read TGTGCCAGCAGCTTGTTTGTACTAGCGGGAGGGGCCGGGGAGCTGTTTTTT. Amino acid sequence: CASSLFVLAGGAGELFF.

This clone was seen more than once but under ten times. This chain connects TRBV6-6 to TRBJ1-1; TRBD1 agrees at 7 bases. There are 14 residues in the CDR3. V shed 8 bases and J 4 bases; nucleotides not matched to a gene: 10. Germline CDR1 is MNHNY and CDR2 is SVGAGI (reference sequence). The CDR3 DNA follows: TGTGCCAGCGGACGAACTGGGACAGCCACTGAAGCTTTCTTT. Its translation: CASGRTGTATEAFF.

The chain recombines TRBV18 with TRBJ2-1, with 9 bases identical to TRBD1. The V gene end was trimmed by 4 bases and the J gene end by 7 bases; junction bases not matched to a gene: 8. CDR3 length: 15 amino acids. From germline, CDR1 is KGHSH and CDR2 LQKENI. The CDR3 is CASSLIGQGKNEQFF. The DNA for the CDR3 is TGTGCCAGCTCACTAATAGGACAGGGGAAGAATGAGCAGTTCTTC.

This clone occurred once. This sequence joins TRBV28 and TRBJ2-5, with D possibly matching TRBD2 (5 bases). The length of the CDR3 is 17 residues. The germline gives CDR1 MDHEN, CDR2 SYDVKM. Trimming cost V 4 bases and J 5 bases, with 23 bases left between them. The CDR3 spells CASSSLPGKKGEETQYF. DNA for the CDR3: TGTGCCAGCAGTTCACTTCCGGGAAAGAAAGGAGAGGAGACCCAGTACTTC.

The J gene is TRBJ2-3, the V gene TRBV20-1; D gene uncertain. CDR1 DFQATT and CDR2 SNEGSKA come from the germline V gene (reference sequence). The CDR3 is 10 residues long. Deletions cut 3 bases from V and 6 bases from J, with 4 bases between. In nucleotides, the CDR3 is TGCAGTGCTAGTTCGGATACGCAGTATTTT. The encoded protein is CSASSDTQYF.

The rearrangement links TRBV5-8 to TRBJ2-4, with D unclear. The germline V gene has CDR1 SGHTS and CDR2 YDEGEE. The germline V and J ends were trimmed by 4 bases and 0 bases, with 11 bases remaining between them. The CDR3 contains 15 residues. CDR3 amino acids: CASSEPPGAKNIQYF. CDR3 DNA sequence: TGTGCCAGCAGCGAACCCCCCGGAGCCAAAAACATTCAGTACTTC.

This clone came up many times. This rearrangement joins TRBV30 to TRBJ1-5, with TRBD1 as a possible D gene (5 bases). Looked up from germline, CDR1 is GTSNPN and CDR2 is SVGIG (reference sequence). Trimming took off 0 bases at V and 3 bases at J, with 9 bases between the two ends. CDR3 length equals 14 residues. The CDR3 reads CAWSVKGNNQPQHF. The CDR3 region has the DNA TGTGCCTGGAGTGTTAAGGGGAACAATCAGCCCCAGCATTTT.

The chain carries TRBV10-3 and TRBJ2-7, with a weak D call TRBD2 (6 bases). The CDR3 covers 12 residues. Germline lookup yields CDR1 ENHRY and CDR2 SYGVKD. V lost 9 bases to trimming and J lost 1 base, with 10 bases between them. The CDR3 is CAISGLSYEQYF. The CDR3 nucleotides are TGTGCCATTTCTGGACTATCCTACGAGCAGTACTTC.

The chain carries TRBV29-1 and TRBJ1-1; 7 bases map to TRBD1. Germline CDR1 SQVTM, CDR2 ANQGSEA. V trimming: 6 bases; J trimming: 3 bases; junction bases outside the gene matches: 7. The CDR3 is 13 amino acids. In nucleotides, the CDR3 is TGCAGCGTGGCAAGGGGGCGAGACACTGAAGCTTTCTTT. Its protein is CSVARGRDTEAFF.

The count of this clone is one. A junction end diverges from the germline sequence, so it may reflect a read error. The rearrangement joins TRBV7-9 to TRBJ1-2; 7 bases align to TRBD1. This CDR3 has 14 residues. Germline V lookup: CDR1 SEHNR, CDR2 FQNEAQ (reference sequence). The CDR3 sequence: CSSSLDRVNYGYTF. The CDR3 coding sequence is TGTTCCAGCAGCTTAGACAGGGTTAACTATGGCTACACCTTC.

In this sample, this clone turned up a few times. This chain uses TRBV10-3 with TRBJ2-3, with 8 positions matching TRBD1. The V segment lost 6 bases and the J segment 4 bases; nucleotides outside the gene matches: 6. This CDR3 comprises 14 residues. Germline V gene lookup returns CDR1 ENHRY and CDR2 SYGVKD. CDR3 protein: CAIRNDRGSDTQYF. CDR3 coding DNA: TGTGCCATCAGGAACGACAGGGGCTCAGATACGCAGTATTTT.